The entry below describes one TCR beta chain. This receptor's antigen is unknown. The sample holds no much larger clone one base away, and base qualities are not on file. The data belong to a study of blood T cell repertoires in COVID-19 (dated by TCRdb to the early 2020s). Looking at the study overall: Samples covering the acute and convalescent phases of COVID-19 were provided by collaborators in the United States, Italy and Spain. The prospective study material was composed of cDNA or gDNA derived from T cells, B-cell-depleted T cells, or PBMCs. Deeply sampled blood TCRbeta repertoires from subjects exposed to, actively infected with, or recovered from COVID-19 were included in the dataset. The repertoires were made available in a free public database intended to serve as a resource for research on the immune response to SARS-CoV-2. Samples came from the ongoing ImmuneRACE study (first 160 participants) plus 1,254 subjects from 6 global collaborators. The sample metadata nearly always contained a de-identified subject ID, COVID-19 status, age in years and sex. Where available, HLA class I and class II types were obtained from metadata supplied by the sample provider rather than from assay-based typing.

The investigation overall reported the following: The quantity of clinical and demographic metadata differed by source and by participant and was supplied without curation.

TCRbeta CDR3 regions were amplified from genomic DNA using the immunoSEQ Assay, a bias-controlled multiplex PCR. As for how the authors treated the data: The number of nucleated cells in each sample was estimated from the amplification of reference gene primers within the assay. Sequence reads were collapsed and filtered to measure the absolute abundance of every unique TCRbeta CDR3 rearrangement. For each sample, productive Simpson clonality was calculated as the square root of Simpson's diversity index over productive rearrangements. This is the immuneACCESS table as TCRdb keeps it, with only in-frame sequences that have V and J called. A part of the clones is gone; compared with another copy, unresolved V genes explain less than half, and the rest is unexplained. V and J calls and clone size are as listed in that table; D and trimming were resolved from the DNA. The sample has about 210,000 clones on record, approximately 90% of them singletons. The top ten clones comprise around 4.8% of the sample.

The collaborating institutions used their own protocols to collect whole blood in K2EDTA tubes. For TCRbeta analysis, collaborators shipped samples as frozen whole blood, isolated PBMCs, or DNA extracted from either of those sample types. V gives up 0 bases and J gives up 16 bases, and the segment between their germline ends measures 20 bases. Spanning cysteine to phenylalanine, the CDR3 consists of 15 amino acids. CDR3 DNA is the only sequence kept; it has 45 bases, read in frame from the first base. The germline V gene encodes CDR1 SGHRS and CDR2 YFSETQ. This TCR came from a woman aged 40-49 years with acute or convalescent COVID-19. The material sequenced was peripheral blood. The sequence joins TRBV5-1 to TRBJ1-6; possibly the D gene is TRBD1, per 5 matching bases. The CDR3: CASSLAILGQPDLHF. The bases are TGCGCCAGCAGCTTGGCCATACTTGGACAACCAGATCTCCACTTT.